This TCR beta chain was captured by sequencing in a study of T cells in Graves' hyperthyroidism and ophthalmopathy. CDR3 length equals 13 residues. CDR1 is MNHEY and CDR2 is SMNVEV in the germline V gene (reference sequence). Trimming left V 1 base short and J 6 bases short, with 10 bases between. Amplified TCR beta CDR3 regions derived from RNA transcripts. The primer set for the first-round RT-PCR of the TCR CDR3 was HTBI. TCRdb reprocessed the multiplex PCR reads via MiXCR and lists one record per CDR3 protein. Of roughly 500,000 distinct CDR3 sequences listed, 22% were seen once; the top ten hold less than 65%. A few counts support this clonotype.

What was sequenced was blood. This clonotype was sampled from a woman in her sixties or seventies with Graves' ophthalmopathy. The chain has TRBV27 and TRBJ2-7, with D perhaps TRBD2 (6 bases). CDR3 sequence reads: CASSLLEGSEQYF. CDR3 sequence (DNA): TGTGCCAGCAGTTTATTGGAGGGGAGCGAGCAGTACTTC.